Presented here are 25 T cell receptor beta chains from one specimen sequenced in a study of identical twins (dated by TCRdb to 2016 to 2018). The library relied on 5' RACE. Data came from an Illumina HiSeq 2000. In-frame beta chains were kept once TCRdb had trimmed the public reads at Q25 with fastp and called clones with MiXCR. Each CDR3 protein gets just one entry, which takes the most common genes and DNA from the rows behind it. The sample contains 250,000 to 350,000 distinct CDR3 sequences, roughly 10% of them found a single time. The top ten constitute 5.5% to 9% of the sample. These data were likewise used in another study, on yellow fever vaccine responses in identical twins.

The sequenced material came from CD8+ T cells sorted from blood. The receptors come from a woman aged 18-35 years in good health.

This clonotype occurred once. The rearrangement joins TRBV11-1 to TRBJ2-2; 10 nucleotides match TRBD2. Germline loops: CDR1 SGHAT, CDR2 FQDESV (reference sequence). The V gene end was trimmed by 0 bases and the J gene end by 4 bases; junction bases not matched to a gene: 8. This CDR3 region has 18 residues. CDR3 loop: CASSLAASGSYGTGELFF. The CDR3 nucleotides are TGTGCCAGCAGCTTAGCGGCTAGCGGGAGCTACGGCACCGGGGAGCTGTTTTTT.

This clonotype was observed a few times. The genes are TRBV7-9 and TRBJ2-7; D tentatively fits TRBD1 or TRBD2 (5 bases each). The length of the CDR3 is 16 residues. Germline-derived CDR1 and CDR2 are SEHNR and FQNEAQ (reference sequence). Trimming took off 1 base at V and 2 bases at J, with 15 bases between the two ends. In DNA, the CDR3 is TGTGCCAGCAGCTTAGAATTCGGGGCCGAACCCTACGAGCAGTACTTC. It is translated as CASSLEFGAEPYEQYF.

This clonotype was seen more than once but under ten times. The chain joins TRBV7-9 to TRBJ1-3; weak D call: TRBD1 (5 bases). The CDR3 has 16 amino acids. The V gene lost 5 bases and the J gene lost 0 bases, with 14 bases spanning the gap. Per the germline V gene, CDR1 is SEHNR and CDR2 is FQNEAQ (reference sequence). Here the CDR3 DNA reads TGTGCCAGCAGCCTTATCTCGGGGGACTCTGGAAACACCATATATTTT. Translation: CASSLISGDSGNTIYF.

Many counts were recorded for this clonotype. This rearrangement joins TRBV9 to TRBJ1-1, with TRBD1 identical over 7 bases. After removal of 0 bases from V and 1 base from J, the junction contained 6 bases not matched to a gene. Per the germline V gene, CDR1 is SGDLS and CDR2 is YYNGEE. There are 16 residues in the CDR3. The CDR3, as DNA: TGTGCCAGCAGCGTAGACTACAGGGGCGGGAACACTGAAGCTTTCTTT. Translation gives CASSVDYRGGNTEAFF. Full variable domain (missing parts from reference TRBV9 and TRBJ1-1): DSGVTQTPKHLITATGQRVTLRCSPRSGDLSVYWYQQSLDQGLQFLIQYYNGEERAKGNILERFSAQQFPDLHSELNLSSLELGDSALYFCASSVDYRGGNTEAFFGQGTRLTVV.

CDR3 residues: CSASYGDGGPRSYNEQFF. CDR3 DNA: TGCAGTGCTAGTTACGGGGACGGGGGGCCTCGGTCTTACAATGAGCAGTTCTTC. The gene calls are TRBV20-1 and TRBJ2-1, with D perhaps TRBD2 (7 bases). The germline V and J ends were trimmed by 3 bases and 4 bases, with 25 bases remaining between them. CDR1 and CDR2 from the germline V gene are DFQATT and SNEGSKA (reference sequence). This CDR3 spans 18 amino acids.

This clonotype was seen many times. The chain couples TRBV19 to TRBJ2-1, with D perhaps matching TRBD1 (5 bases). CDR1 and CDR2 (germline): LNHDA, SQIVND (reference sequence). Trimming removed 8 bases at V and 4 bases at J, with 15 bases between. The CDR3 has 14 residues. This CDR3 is CASANRNPYNEQFF. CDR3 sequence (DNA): TGTGCCAGTGCAAACAGGAACCCTTACAATGAGCAGTTCTTC.

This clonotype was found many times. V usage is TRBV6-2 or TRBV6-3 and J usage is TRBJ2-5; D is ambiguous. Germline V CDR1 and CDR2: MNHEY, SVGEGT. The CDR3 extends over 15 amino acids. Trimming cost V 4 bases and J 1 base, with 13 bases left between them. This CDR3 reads CASSSLAELQETQYF. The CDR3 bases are TGTGCCAGCAGTTCCTTGGCGGAGCTCCAAGAGACCCAGTACTTC.

CDR3 amino acids: CSAPTPGGAEYF. DNA of the CDR3: TGCAGTGCTCCAACCCCGGGGGGGGCGGAGTACTTC. The V call is TRBV20-1, the J call TRBJ2-7, with 8 positions matching TRBD2. Germline V lookup: CDR1 DFQATT, CDR2 SNEGSKA (reference sequence). The CDR3 is made up of 12 amino acids. Germline trimming cut 5 bases from V and 11 bases from J; bases unmatched to any gene: 11.

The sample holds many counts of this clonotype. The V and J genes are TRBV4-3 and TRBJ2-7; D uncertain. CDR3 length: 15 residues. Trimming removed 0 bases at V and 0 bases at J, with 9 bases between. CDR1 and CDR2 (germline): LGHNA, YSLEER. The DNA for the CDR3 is TGCGCCAGCAGCCAAGATCGGCAGGCCTCCTACGAGCAGTACTTC. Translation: CASSQDRQASYEQYF.

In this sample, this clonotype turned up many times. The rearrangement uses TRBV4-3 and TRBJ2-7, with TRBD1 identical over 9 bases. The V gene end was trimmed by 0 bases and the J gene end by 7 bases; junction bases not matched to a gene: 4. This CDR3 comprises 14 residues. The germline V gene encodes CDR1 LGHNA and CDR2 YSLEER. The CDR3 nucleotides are TGCGCCAGCAGCCAAGATGGGACAGGGAGTGAGCAGTACTTC. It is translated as CASSQDGTGSEQYF.

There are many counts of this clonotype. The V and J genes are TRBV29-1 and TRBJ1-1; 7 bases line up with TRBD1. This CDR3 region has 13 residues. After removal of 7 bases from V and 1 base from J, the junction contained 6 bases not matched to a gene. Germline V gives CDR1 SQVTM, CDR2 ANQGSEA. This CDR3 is CSASGTENTEAFF. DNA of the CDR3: TGCAGCGCCTCAGGGACAGAGAACACTGAAGCTTTCTTT.

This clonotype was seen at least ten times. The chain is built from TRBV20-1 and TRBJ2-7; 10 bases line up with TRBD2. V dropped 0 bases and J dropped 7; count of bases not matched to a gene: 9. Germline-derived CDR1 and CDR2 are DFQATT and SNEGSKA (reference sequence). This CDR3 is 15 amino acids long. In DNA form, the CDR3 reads TGCAGTGCTAGAGATATTCGGACTAGCGGTCGTGAGCAGTACTTC. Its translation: CSARDIRTSGREQYF.

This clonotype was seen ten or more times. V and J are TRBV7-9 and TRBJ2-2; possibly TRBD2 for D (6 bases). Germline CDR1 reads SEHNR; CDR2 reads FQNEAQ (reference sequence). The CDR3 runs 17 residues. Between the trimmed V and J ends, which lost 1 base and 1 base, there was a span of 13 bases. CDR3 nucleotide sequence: TGTGCCAGCAGCTTAGGAGGGACTGTACTGAACACCGGGGAGCTGTTTTTT. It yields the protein CASSLGGTVLNTGELFF.

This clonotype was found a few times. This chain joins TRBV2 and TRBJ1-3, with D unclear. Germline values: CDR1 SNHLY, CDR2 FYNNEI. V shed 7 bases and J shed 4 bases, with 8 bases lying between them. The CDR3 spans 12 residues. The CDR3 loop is CASIGTGNTIYF. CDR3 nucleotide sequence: TGTGCCAGCATCGGTACAGGAAACACCATATATTTT.

The CDR3 sequence: CASSQDRGTSPTETQYF. The CDR3 DNA is TGCGCCAGCAGCCAAGATCGGGGGACTAGTCCCACCGAGACCCAGTACTTC. The chain is built from TRBV4-3 and TRBJ2-5; 8 bases map to TRBD2. Germline values: CDR1 LGHNA, CDR2 YSLEER. CDR3 length: 17 residues. J gave up 5 bases and V 0 bases, and 11 bases lay outside the gene matches.

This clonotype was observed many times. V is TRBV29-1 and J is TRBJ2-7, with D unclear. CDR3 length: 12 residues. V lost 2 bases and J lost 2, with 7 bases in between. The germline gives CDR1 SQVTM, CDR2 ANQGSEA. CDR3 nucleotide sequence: TGCAGCGTTGAAACAGAAACCTACGAGCAGTACTTC. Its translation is CSVETETYEQYF.

CDR3 in amino acids: CASSGWNGPFPEQYF. The CDR3 DNA follows: TGTGCCAGCAGTGGGTGGAACGGACCCTTCCCCGAGCAGTACTTC. This chain connects TRBV25-1 to TRBJ2-7; no clear D. CDR1 MGHDK and CDR2 SYGVNS come from the germline V gene. V lost 4 bases, J lost 6 bases, and 19 bases lay in between. The CDR3 length is 15 residues.

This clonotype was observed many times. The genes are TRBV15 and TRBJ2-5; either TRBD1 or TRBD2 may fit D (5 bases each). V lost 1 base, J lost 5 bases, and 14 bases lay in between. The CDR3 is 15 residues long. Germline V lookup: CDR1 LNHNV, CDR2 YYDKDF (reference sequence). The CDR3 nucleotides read TGTGCCACCAGCAGAGGAGGGGCGGACATGGAGACCCAGTACTTC. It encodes CATSRGGADMETQYF.

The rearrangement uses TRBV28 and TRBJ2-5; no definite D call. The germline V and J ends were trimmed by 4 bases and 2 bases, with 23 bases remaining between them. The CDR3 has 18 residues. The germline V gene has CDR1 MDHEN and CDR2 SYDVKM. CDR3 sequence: CASSSIAQYAEIQETQYF. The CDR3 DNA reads TGTGCCAGCAGTTCTATAGCCCAGTATGCGGAGATACAAGAGACCCAGTACTTC.

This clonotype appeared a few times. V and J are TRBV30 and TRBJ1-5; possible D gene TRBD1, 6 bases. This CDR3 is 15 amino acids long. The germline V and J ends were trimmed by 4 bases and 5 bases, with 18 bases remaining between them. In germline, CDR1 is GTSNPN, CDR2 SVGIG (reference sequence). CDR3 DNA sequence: TGTGCCTGGAATTCCGGGACAACGGATGATCAGCCCCAGCATTTT. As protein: CAWNSGTTDDQPQHF.

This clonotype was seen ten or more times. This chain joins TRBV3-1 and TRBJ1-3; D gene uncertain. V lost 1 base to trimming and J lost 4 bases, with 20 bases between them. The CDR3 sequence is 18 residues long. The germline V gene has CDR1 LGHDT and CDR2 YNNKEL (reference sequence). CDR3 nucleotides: TGTGCCAGCAGCCAAGCCACCTCTGACGGTCGGGGAGGAAACACCATATATTTT. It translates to CASSQATSDGRGGNTIYF.

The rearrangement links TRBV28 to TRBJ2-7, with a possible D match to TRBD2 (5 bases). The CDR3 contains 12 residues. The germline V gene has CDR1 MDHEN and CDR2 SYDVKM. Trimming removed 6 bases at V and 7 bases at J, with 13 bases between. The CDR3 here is CASRPPGVEQYF. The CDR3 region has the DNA TGTGCCAGCAGGCCACCCGGGGTGGAGCAGTACTTC.

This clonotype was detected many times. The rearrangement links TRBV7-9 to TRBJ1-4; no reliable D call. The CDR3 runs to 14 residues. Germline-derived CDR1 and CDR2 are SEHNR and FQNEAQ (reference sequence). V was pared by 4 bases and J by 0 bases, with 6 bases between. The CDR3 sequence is CASSYVATNEKLFF. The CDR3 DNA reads TGTGCCAGCAGCTACGTTGCAACTAATGAAAAACTGTTTTTT.

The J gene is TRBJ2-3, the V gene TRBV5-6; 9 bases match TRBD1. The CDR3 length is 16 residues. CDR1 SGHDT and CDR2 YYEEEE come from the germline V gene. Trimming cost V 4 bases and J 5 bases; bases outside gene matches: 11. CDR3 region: CASSPGQGSWKDTQYF. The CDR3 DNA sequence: TGTGCCAGCAGCCCCGGACAGGGGAGTTGGAAAGATACGCAGTATTTT.

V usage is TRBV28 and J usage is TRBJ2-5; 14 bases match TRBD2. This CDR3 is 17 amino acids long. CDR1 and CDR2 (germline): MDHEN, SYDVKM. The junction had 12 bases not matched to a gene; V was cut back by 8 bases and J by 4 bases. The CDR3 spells CASRLAGGPSILETQYF. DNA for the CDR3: TGTGCCAGCCGACTAGCGGGAGGGCCATCGATTTTAGAGACCCAGTACTTC.